These T cell receptor beta chains were read from a single sample in a study of blood T cell repertoires in COVID-19. Sequenced by immunoSEQ multiplex PCR; TCRdb stores in-frame clones only, minus some. The sample has over 150,000 clones; approximately 83% are singletons. Source material: peripheral blood. The receptors stem from a man aged 50-59 years with active or convalescent COVID-19. The CDR3 runs from the conserved cysteine through the conserved F or W. D genes are given only for firm matches. Not all rows give a size; the values are once, few, many and, for expanded clones, a class.

v_gene	d_gene	abundance	j_gene	CDR3nt	CDR3aa
TRBV28	-	-	TRBJ1-2	TGTGCCAGCAGTATCTTGGACAGCTTTTATAACTATGGCTACACCTTC	CASSILDSFYNYGYTF
TRBV2	TRBD1	-	TRBJ1-5	TGTGCCAGCATTCGGGACAGCCCTAGCAATCAGCCCCAGCATTTT	CASIRDSPSNQPQHF
TRBV7-6	-	-	TRBJ2-1	TGTGCCAGCAGCTTAGTGGTGACTAGATCCTCCTACAATGAGCAGTTCTTC	CASSLVVTRSSYNEQFF
TRBV6-1	-	-	TRBJ1-2	TGTGCCAGCAGTGAAGGCAGGGCTAACTATGGCTACACCTTC	CASSEGRANYGYTF
TRBV6-2/TRBV6-3	-	-	TRBJ2-7	TGTGCCAGCAGCCCCGATATGAGGGAGCAGTACTTC	CASSPDMREQYF
TRBV7-5	-	-	TRBJ1-1	TGTGTCAGAATTACGGGACAGCTGAACACTGAAGCTTTCTTT	CVRITGQLNTEAFF
TRBV5-4	-	-	TRBJ2-7	TGTGCCAGCAGCTTGTTAAGTAGCCTCGAGCAGTACTTC	CASSLLSSLEQYF
TRBV15	-	-	TRBJ2-1	TGTGCCACCAGTGCGGACTACAATGAGCAGTTCTTC	CATSADYNEQFF
TRBV3-1/TRBV3-2	TRBD1	-	TRBJ2-7	TGTGCCAGCAGCCCCATCAGGACAGGACTCTCCTACGAGCAGTACTTC	CASSPIRTGLSYEQYF
TRBV6-1	-	-	TRBJ1-5	TGTGCCAGCAGTGAAGCGCCAGGTAAGCAGCCCCAGCATTTT	CASSEAPGKQPQHF
TRBV14	TRBD1	-	TRBJ2-3	TGTGCCAGCAGCCAATACGAAGGGACAGGGGTTTCCACAGATACGCAGTATTTT	CASSQYEGTGVSTDTQYF
TRBV4-2	-	-	TRBJ2-2	TGTGCCAGCAGCCAAGGGTGGCAGGGCTCGAACACCGGGGAGCTGTTTTTT	CASSQGWQGSNTGELFF
TRBV11-2	-	once	TRBJ2-7	TGTGCCAGCAGCTTACAGGGGCCACGCGAGCAGTACTTC	CASSLQGPREQYF
TRBV5-4	TRBD1	-	TRBJ2-3	TGTGCCAGCAGCTTAGGGACAGGGGAAGGAGATACGCAGTATTTT	CASSLGTGEGDTQYF
TRBV19	-	-	TRBJ2-1	TGTGCCAGTAGTTCTAGCTTCAATGAGCAGTTCTTC	CASSSSFNEQFF
TRBV18	-	-	TRBJ2-3	TGTGCCAGCTCACCGAGCGGGCAAGGCACAGATACGCAGTATTTT	CASSPSGQGTDTQYF
TRBV28	TRBD1	-	TRBJ1-4	TGTGCCAGCAAGACAGGGCTGGGCGAAAAACTGTTTTTT	CASKTGLGEKLFF
TRBV6-5	TRBD2	-	TRBJ2-1	TGTGCCAGCAGGCCTCAATACACTAGCGTTGAGCAGTTCTTC	CASRPQYTSVEQFF